These 13 T cell receptor beta chains were all obtained from the same sample, sequenced in a study of T cells in Graves' hyperthyroidism and ophthalmopathy (dated by TCRdb to between 2017 and 2020). Receptor libraries were prepared by multiplex PCR. Reads for this sample came from an Illumina HiSeq 2000. TCR beta CDR3 regions were amplified from RNA transcripts. For the first round of RT-PCR on the TCR CDR3, the HTBI primer set was used together with the Qiagen OneStep RT-PCR kit. TCRdb handled the public reads itself, with Q25 trimming in fastp and clone calling in MiXCR, and kept productive beta chains. For every CDR3 protein sequence, its rows merge into one entry that carries the most common genes and DNA. The sample table contains 620,000 or so distinct CDR3 sequences; only one count was recorded for 13% to 15% of them. The ten most abundant clones make up around an eighth of the sample. Sequenced sample: blood. The receptors here all came from a woman aged 50 to 60 with Graves' ophthalmopathy.

With regard to this clonotype: With a much larger clone just one base away, this may be a read error. V gene TRBV20-1 combines with J gene TRBJ1-5, with D hard to call. Looked up from germline, CDR1 is DFQATT and CDR2 is SNEGSKA (reference sequence). The CDR3 contains 13 residues. The CDR3: CSAGVDGNRPQHF. The CDR3, as DNA: TGCAGTGCTGGGGTGGATGGCAATCGGCCCCAGCATTTT.

The chain is built from TRBV13 and TRBJ2-1, with TRBD1 matching over 9 bases. V shed 5 bases and J 9 bases; nucleotides not matched to a gene: 11. The length of the CDR3 is 15 residues. Germline lookup yields CDR1 PRHDT and CDR2 FYEKMQ (reference sequence). CDR3 nucleotide sequence: TGTGCCAGCAGCCTTGGAACAGGGGGCGGTGTTGAGCAGTTCTTC. Its translation is CASSLGTGGGVEQFF.

This clonotype was picked up a small number of times. The chain has TRBV18 and TRBJ1-2, with D possibly being TRBD1 (5 bases). Trimming removed 4 bases from V and 4 bases from J, with 13 bases in between. Germline V gene data show CDR1 as KGHSH and CDR2 as LQKENI. CDR3 length: 14 residues. CDR3 protein: CASSRTTAVYGYTF. CDR3 DNA sequence: TGTGCCAGCTCACGGACGACAGCAGTCTATGGCTACACCTTC.

Ten or more counts support this clonotype. The genes are TRBV7-2 and TRBJ2-7; tentatively, D is TRBD2 (6 bases). Germline CDR1 SGHTA, CDR2 FQGNSA. The CDR3 extends over 15 amino acids. The V end was cut by 6 bases, the J end by 5 bases, with 20 bases between. The DNA for the CDR3 is TGTGCCAGCAGGCGGGGCCCTGACGAGAAGCACGAGCAGTACTTC. Its protein is CASRRGPDEKHEQYF. Full variable domain (outside the CDR3, taken from reference TRBV7-2 and TRBJ2-7): GAGVSQSPSNKVTEKGKDVELRCDPISGHTALYWYRQSLGQGLEFLIYFQGNSAPDKSGLPSDRFSAERTGGSVSTLTIQRTQQEDSAVYLCASRRGPDEKHEQYFGPGTRLTVT.

This clonotype was observed once. CDR3 bases: TGCAGTGCTAGTTGGGTCAGGGGTATCGCTGAAGCTTTCTTT. Its translation is CSASWVRGIAEAFF. This sequence joins TRBV20-1 and TRBJ1-1; TRBD1 might be the D (6 bases). Germline loops: CDR1 DFQATT, CDR2 SNEGSKA (reference sequence). CDR3 length: 14 residues. The V and J ends lost 3 bases and 6 bases respectively, with 17 bases between them.

This clonotype was seen a few times. This chain joins TRBV6-1 and TRBJ2-7, with 8 bases aligning to TRBD1. The V and J ends lost 1 base and 3 bases, in that order; junction bases with no gene match: 5. Germline CDR1 and CDR2: MNHNS and SASEGT. The CDR3 length is 15 residues. The CDR3 region is CASSEGDRTLYEQYF. The CDR3 DNA is TGTGCCAGCAGTGAAGGGGACAGGACCCTCTACGAGCAGTACTTC.

This clonotype was recorded many times. This chain connects TRBV20-1 to TRBJ1-1, with D maybe TRBD1 (6 bases). Germline assignment: CDR1 DFQATT and CDR2 SNEGSKA (reference sequence). V shed 4 bases and J shed 2 bases, with 11 bases lying between them. This CDR3 region has 13 residues. Written as DNA, the CDR3 is TGCAGTGCTAAGGGACACCTAAACACTGAAGCTTTCTTT. Its protein product is CSAKGHLNTEAFF.

Comment on this clonotype: Being one base from a much bigger clone, this may be a read error. V and J are TRBV3-1 and TRBJ1-2, with D possibly matching TRBD1 (6 bases). CDR1 and CDR2 from the germline V gene are LGHDT and YNNKEL (reference sequence). Between the trimmed V and J ends, which lost 3 bases and 5 bases, there was a span of 10 bases. The CDR3 length is 13 residues. CDR3: CASSQGADYGYTF. As DNA, the CDR3 is TGTGCCAGCAGCCAGGGGGCGGATTATGGCTACACCTTC. Using reference TRBV3-1 and TRBJ1-2 for the parts outside the CDR3, the full variable domain is DTAVSQTPKYLVTQMGNDKSIKCEQNLGHDTMYWYKQDSKKFLKIMFSYNNKELIINETVPNRFSPKSPDKAHLNLHINSLELGDSAVYFCASSQGADYGYTFGSGTRLTVV.

This clonotype was detected many times. The chain has TRBV30 and TRBJ2-7; 10 positions match TRBD2. The ends lost 2 bases at V and 1 base at J; junction bases unmatched: 5. The CDR3 sequence is 15 residues long. CDR1 and CDR2 from the germline V gene are GTSNPN and SVGIG (reference sequence). The CDR3 DNA sequence: TGTGCCTGGAGTCGGACTAGCGGACTGTCCTACGAGCAGTACTTC. Translation: CAWSRTSGLSYEQYF.

This clonotype was found a few times. This could be a read error, since a much larger clone is one nucleotide away. The rearrangement joins TRBV6-1 to TRBJ1-1, with a weak D call TRBD1 (5 bases). CDR3 length equals 14 residues. CDR1 is MNHNS and CDR2 is SASEGT in the germline V gene. CDR3 protein: CASSEEGIPVEASF. The DNA of the CDR3 is TGTGCCAGCAGTGAAGAGGGGATACCCGTAGAAGCTTCCTTT.

At least ten counts were recorded for this clonotype. The J gene is TRBJ2-7, the V gene TRBV30; TRBD1 or TRBD2 may be the D gene (5 bases each). V lost 4 bases and J lost 1, with 20 bases in between. CDR3 size: 16 residues. In germline, CDR1 is GTSNPN, CDR2 SVGIG (reference sequence). For the CDR3, the DNA is TGTGCCTGGACCAAGCTGGGACGTACAACTTCCTACGAGCAGTACTTC. Protein sequence: CAWTKLGRTTSYEQYF.

This clonotype was observed at least ten times. V and J are TRBV28 and TRBJ2-7; unclear D gene. The CDR3 totals 11 residues. Germline CDR1 and CDR2: MDHEN and SYDVKM. V lost 5 bases to trimming and J lost 5 bases, with 7 bases between them. The CDR3 coding sequence is TGTGCCAGCAGTGCTCAAGACGAGCAGTACTTC. This encodes CASSAQDEQYF.

There are many counts of this clonotype. The chain has TRBV5-1 and TRBJ2-3, with 9 bases identical to TRBD1. This CDR3 has 15 residues. Trimming took 6 bases from V and 6 from J; bases not matched to a gene: 11. Germline loops: CDR1 SGHRS, CDR2 YFSETQ. The CDR3 region has the DNA TGCGCCAGCATGTCCAAACAGGGGGCCACGGATACGCAGTATTTT. It specifies CASMSKQGATDTQYF.